This T cell receptor beta chain was retrieved from a study of blood T cell repertoires in COVID-19. Study background: The origin of the acute and convalescent COVID-19 samples was the United States, Italy and Spain. Sample material is recorded as cDNA or gDNA derived from T cells, B-cell-depleted T cells, or PBMCs.

Enrollment of patients from Seattle took place during active infection, with longitudinal follow-up. This clone was counted between two and nine times. CDR3 length equals 15 residues. Germline CDR1 and CDR2: SGHVS and FQNEAQ. Trimming left V 3 bases short and J 1 base short, with 10 bases between. Original handling: Amplified reference gene primers provided the basis for estimating nucleated cell counts. Produced via immunoSEQ multiplex PCR; TCRdb's table is partial and in-frame only. The V and J calls and clone size come from that table; D and trimming were worked out from the DNA. This repertoire shows hundreds of thousands of clones, roughly 92% found once; its top ten account for 0.8% to 1%.

The sample was peripheral blood. This TCR derives from a man aged 60 to 69 with COVID-19, enrolled during active disease. The gene calls are TRBV7-8 and TRBJ1-3, with no clear D. CDR3 sequence: CASSFPRKSGNTIYF. The CDR3 region has the DNA TGTGCCAGCAGCTTCCCCCGTAAATCTGGAAACACCATATATTTT.